This is a list of T cell receptor beta chains from one sample in a study of identical twins. TCRdb re-called the 5' RACE reads through MiXCR, storing one row per CDR3 protein. Of around 1.7 million distinct CDR3 sequences listed, 25% to 35% are singletons. Sequenced input: cord blood. Receptors originate from a newborn girl in good health. Both conserved end residues are part of each CDR3. A D gene is named only where the DNA matches it firmly. Not every row has a clone size; where given, it reads once, few, many or a size class.

D gene | J gene | clone size | V gene | CDR3 protein | CDR3 DNA
TRBD2 | TRBJ2-1 | - | TRBV29-1 | CSVEAGAGGETQFF | TGCAGCGTTGAAGCGGGAGCGGGAGGAGAGACCCAGTTCTTC
- | TRBJ2-7 | few | TRBV6-1 | CASSDPPRGRAYEQYF | TGTGCCAGCAGTGATCCGCCCAGGGGCAGAGCCTACGAGCAGTACTTC
- | TRBJ2-7 | - | TRBV3-1 | CASSPRSDSYEQYF | TGTGCCAGCAGCCCCCGGTCTGACTCCTACGAGCAGTACTTC
- | TRBJ1-1 | few | TRBV20-1 | CSASFAGTLGAFF | TGCAGTGCTAGCTTCGCTGGTACTCTCGGAGCTTTCTTT
- | TRBJ2-7 | - | TRBV5-6 | CASSTGWGVHTYEQYF | TGTGCCAGCAGCACTGGATGGGGGGTCCACACCTACGAGCAGTACTTC
- | TRBJ2-6 | few | TRBV5-1 | CASSETGANVLTF | TGCGCCAGCTCGGAAACTGGGGCCAACGTCCTGACTTTC
TRBD1 | TRBJ2-5 | few | TRBV20-1 | CSALDRGGETQYF | TGCAGTGCTCTCGACAGGGGGGGGGAGACCCAGTACTTC
- | TRBJ2-3 | - | TRBV27 | CASNVQGRGTQYF | TGTGCCAGCAACGTACAGGGGCGGGGTACGCAGTATTTT
- | TRBJ2-7 | few | TRBV5-1 | CASSLETLGSYEQYF | TGCGCCAGCAGCTTGGAGACTTTGGGGTCCTACGAGCAGTACTTC
TRBD2 | TRBJ2-5 | few | TRBV7-7 | CASSPGTSGRKETQYF | TGTGCTAGCAGCCCCGGGACTAGCGGGAGAAAAGAGACCCAGTACTTC
- | TRBJ1-2 | many | TRBV13 | CASSSQGRDGYTF | TGTGCCAGCAGCTCCCAGGGGAGGGATGGCTACACCTTC
TRBD2 | TRBJ2-7 | - | TRBV2 | CASRTKRAGGSYEQYF | TGTGCCAGCCGAACAAAACGAGCGGGGGGCTCCTACGAGCAGTACTTC
- | TRBJ2-3 | - | TRBV11-2 | CASSLQVARSDTQYF | TGTGCCAGCAGCTTACAAGTCGCGAGGTCAGATACGCAGTATTTT
- | TRBJ2-7 | many | TRBV20-1 | CSAKGSNYEQYF | TGCAGTGCTAAAGGATCGAACTACGAGCAGTACTTC
- | TRBJ2-5 | few | TRBV6-1 | CASSEEAYQETQYF | TGTGCCAGCAGTGAAGAGGCTTACCAAGAGACCCAGTACTTC
- | TRBJ2-4 | few | TRBV10-3 | CAISESVGSLAKNIQYF | TGTGCCATCAGTGAGTCGGTCGGCAGCCTAGCCAAAAACATTCAGTACTTC
TRBD2 | TRBJ2-3 | - | TRBV6-6 | CASSRTSGGGSTDTQYF | TGTGCCAGCAGCCGGACTAGCGGGGGGGGATCTACAGATACGCAGTATTTT
TRBD1 | TRBJ1-5 | - | TRBV27 | CASGETGVSNQPQHF | TGTGCCAGCGGGGAGACAGGGGTTAGCAATCAGCCCCAGCATTTT
- | TRBJ1-4 | few | TRBV2 | CAINLGGSNEKLFF | TGTGCCATCAACCTCGGGGGCTCAAATGAAAAACTGTTTTTT
TRBD2 | TRBJ2-1 | - | TRBV20-1 | CSAMTRTSGAFNEQFF | TGCAGTGCCATGACCCGGACTAGCGGAGCTTTCAATGAGCAGTTCTTC
TRBD1 | TRBJ2-7 | - | TRBV7-2 | CASSLVGQGVDEQYF | TGTGCCAGCAGCTTAGTAGGACAGGGAGTTGATGAGCAGTACTTC
- | TRBJ2-3 | - | TRBV6-5 | CASSTAPRSDTQYF | TGTGCCAGCAGTACGGCCCCCAGATCAGATACGCAGTATTTT
- | TRBJ1-1 | - | TRBV29-1 | CSVRDPGGTEAFF | TGCAGCGTTCGGGACCCGGGGGGCACTGAAGCTTTCTTT
- | TRBJ2-3 | - | TRBV12-3/TRBV12-4 | CASSLGAYEGTDTQYF | TGTGCCAGCAGTTTAGGGGCTTACGAAGGCACAGATACGCAGTATTTT
TRBD2 | TRBJ2-1 | many | TRBV20-1 | CSAKRELWGEQFF | TGCAGTGCTAAGCGGGAGTTATGGGGTGAGCAGTTCTTC
TRBD2 | TRBJ2-3 | few | TRBV20-1 | CSPSGVTDTQYF | TGCAGCCCTAGCGGGGTTACAGATACGCAGTATTTT
- | TRBJ1-2 | - | TRBV7-2 | CASSLFFRNYGYTF | TGTGCCAGCAGCTTATTTTTTCGTAACTATGGCTACACCTTC
TRBD1 | TRBJ1-5 | - | TRBV5-1 | CASSASRGLDSNQPQHF | TGCGCCAGCAGCGCCTCCAGGGGGCTAGATAGCAATCAGCCCCAGCATTTT
- | TRBJ1-1 | few | TRBV5-1 | CASSLHPDQNTEAFF | TGCGCCAGCAGCCTTCACCCGGACCAGAACACTGAAGCTTTCTTT
TRBD1 | TRBJ2-7 | few | TRBV11-2 | CASSLVAGQGIYEQYF | TGTGCCAGCAGCTTAGTCGCGGGACAGGGAATATACGAGCAGTACTTC
- | TRBJ2-3 | - | TRBV5-1 | CASSLERGGGDTQYF | TGCGCCAGCAGCTTGGAACGGGGAGGGGGAGATACGCAGTATTTT
TRBD2 | TRBJ2-3 | few | TRBV20-1 | CSARDLAVSTDTQYF | TGCAGTGCTAGAGATCTAGCGGTGAGCACAGATACGCAGTATTTT
- | TRBJ2-7 | - | TRBV5-1 | CASSPGESYEQYF | TGCGCCAGCAGCCCGGGAGAAAGCTACGAGCAGTACTTC
- | TRBJ2-4 | - | TRBV7-2 | CASSLAGVINNEQYF | TGTGCCAGCAGCTTAGCGGGAGTTATCAACAATGAGCAGTACTTC
- | TRBJ2-5 | - | TRBV20-1 | CSAETEWKTQYF | TGCAGTGCGGAGACAGAGTGGAAGACCCAGTACTTC
TRBD1 | TRBJ2-7 | - | TRBV2 | CASRTGVHEQYF | TGTGCCAGCAGGACAGGGGTCCACGAGCAGTACTTC
- | TRBJ2-1 | - | TRBV14 | CASTQVRAEQFF | TGTGCCAGCACCCAAGTTAGGGCTGAGCAGTTCTTC
TRBD1 | TRBJ2-7 | many | TRBV10-3 | CAISVGTGSSYEQYF | TGTGCCATCAGTGTGGGGACAGGGAGCTCCTACGAGCAGTACTTC
TRBD1 | TRBJ1-5 | - | TRBV3-1 | CASSLGQVEQPQHF | TGTGCCAGCAGCCTCGGACAGGTTGAACAGCCCCAGCATTTT
- | TRBJ2-6 | - | TRBV12-3/TRBV12-4 | CASSLRAGAHVLTF | TGTGCCAGCAGTTTAAGAGCTGGGGCCCACGTCCTGACTTTC
- | TRBJ2-7 | few | TRBV5-1 | CASSLFASSSYEQYF | TGCGCCAGCAGCTTGTTTGCCTCAAGCTCCTACGAGCAGTACTTC
- | TRBJ1-1 | once | TRBV10-3 | CAIGKGLNTEAFF | TGTGCCATCGGAAAGGGTTTGAACACTGAAGCTTTCTTT
TRBD1 | TRBJ1-1 | - | TRBV7-2 | CASSPRTGVPSTEAFF | TGTGCCAGCAGCCCCAGGACAGGGGTTCCCTCCACTGAAGCTTTCTTT
TRBD1 | TRBJ2-5 | - | TRBV20-1 | CSAMTGGHLETQYF | TGCAGTGCTATGACAGGGGGCCATTTAGAGACCCAGTACTTC
- | TRBJ1-1 | few | TRBV2 | CASSEKPLAFF | TGTGCCAGCAGTGAAAAGCCCCTAGCTTTCTTT
TRBD2 | TRBJ2-7 | few | TRBV20-1 | CSAPLAGLYNEQYF | TGCAGTGCTCCCTTAGCGGGCCTATACAATGAGCAGTACTTC
- | TRBJ2-7 | few | TRBV20-1 | CSARRDFPPHLCEQYF | TGCAGTGCTAGACGGGACTTCCCCCCGCACCTTTGCGAGCAGTACTTC
- | TRBJ1-2 | - | TRBV6-6 | CAGIFGGNGYGYTF | TGTGCCGGCATATTTGGGGGCAACGGCTATGGCTACACCTTC
- | TRBJ2-3 | - | TRBV6-2/TRBV6-3 | CASSYPRNEWERGTGGGTDTQYF | TGTGCCAGCAGTTACCCCCGTAATGAATGGGAAAGGGGCACTGGCGGAGGCACAGATACGCAGTATTTT
- | TRBJ2-3 | - | TRBV7-2 | CASSLTLLAAARVDTQYF | TGTGCCAGCAGCTTAACCCTACTAGCCGCAGCCCGAGTCGATACGCAGTATTTT
- | TRBJ2-1 | - | TRBV25-1 | CASSEASSSSYNEQFF | TGTGCCAGCAGTGAGGCGTCCAGTAGCTCCTACAATGAGCAGTTCTTC
TRBD2 | TRBJ2-1 | - | TRBV27 | CASSSIGAGGNSYNEQFF | TGTGCCAGCAGTTCCATAGGAGCGGGAGGCAACTCCTACAATGAGCAGTTCTTC
- | TRBJ2-2 | few | TRBV7-2 | CASMNSATQNTGELFF | TGTGCCAGCATGAATAGCGCGACCCAGAACACCGGGGAGCTGTTTTTT
- | TRBJ1-5 | - | TRBV6-2/TRBV6-3 | CASRDAGSGNQPQHF | TGTGCCAGCAGGGATGCAGGGTCTGGCAATCAGCCCCAGCATTTT